The 17 T cell receptor beta chains listed next were all sequenced from one sample in a study of blood T cell repertoires in COVID-19 (dated by TCRdb to 2020 to 2022). Libraries came from the immunoSEQ multiplex PCR assay. In its TCRdb copy, this immuneACCESS table keeps in-frame sequences only and misses some clones. Where compared with another copy, unresolved V genes explain less than half of these, and the others have no known cause. The sample table shows around 62,000 clones, and 88% are seen once. The ten largest clones capture 3.9% of the sample. Input material: peripheral blood. These receptor sequences come from a human donor in a cohort sampled during active COVID-19.

V usage is TRBV6-2 or TRBV6-3 and J usage is TRBJ1-5, with 9 positions matching TRBD1. The germline gives CDR1 MNHEY, CDR2 SVGEGT. With 2 bases clipped from V and 0 bases from J, the junction kept 14 bases outside the gene matches. This CDR3 region has 20 residues. CDR3 DNA sequence: TGTGCCAGCAGTTACCGAAGACAGGGGGATTTTCAATATAGCAATCAGCCCCAGCATTTT. Translation: CASSYRRQGDFQYSNQPQHF.

The chain is built from TRBV11-2 and TRBJ1-2; D unclear. CDR3 size: 12 residues. V lost 1 base to trimming and J lost 12 bases, with 12 bases between them. The germline V gene encodes CDR1 SGHAT and CDR2 FQNNGV. This CDR3 reads CASSLGRQVHTF. The CDR3 nucleotides are TGTGCCAGCAGCTTAGGGAGGCAGGTGCACACCTTC.

The genes are TRBV28 and TRBJ2-2, with a possible D match to TRBD1 (5 bases). Trimming took 8 bases from V and 8 from J, leaving 9 bases between them. CDR3 length: 11 residues. In germline, CDR1 is MDHEN, CDR2 SYDVKM. CDR3 DNA sequence: TGTGCCAGCCAGGGCGTTGGGGAGCTGTTTTTT. Its protein is CASQGVGELFF.

J is TRBJ1-1 and V is TRBV29-1, with D possibly matching TRBD1 (6 bases). The V end was cut by 7 bases, the J end by 1 base, with 10 bases between. Germline lookup yields CDR1 SQVTM and CDR2 ANQGSEA. The CDR3 has 12 residues. The CDR3 coding sequence is TGCAGCGCGGGACATCAGAACACTGAAGCTTTCTTT. It translates to CSAGHQNTEAFF.

The CDR3: CASSYSGGQKNYGYTF. The CDR3 region has the DNA TGTGCCAGCAGTTACTCAGGGGGACAGAAAAACTATGGCTACACCTTC. The chain links TRBV6-6 to TRBJ1-2, with 7 bases that match TRBD1. This CDR3 is built from 16 residues. V shed 0 bases, J shed 2 bases, and the junction held 6 bases outside the gene matches. CDR1 MNHNY and CDR2 SVGAGI come from the germline V gene (reference sequence).

The chain links TRBV19 to TRBJ2-7, with a tentative D call TRBD1 (6 bases). CDR3 length: 13 residues. Trimming left V 6 bases short and J 1 base short, with 10 bases between. Germline V gene sequence: CDR1 LNHDA, CDR2 SQIVND (reference sequence). In DNA, the CDR3 is TGTGCCAGTAGCTATCAGGGGTCCTACGAGCAGTACTTC. Its protein product is CASSYQGSYEQYF.

The gene calls are TRBV7-2 and TRBJ2-1; 7 nucleotides line up with TRBD2. The CDR3 consists of 15 residues. V lost 5 bases to trimming and J lost 10 bases; unmatched junction nucleotides: 14. CDR1 SGHTA and CDR2 FQGNSA come from the germline V gene. The CDR3 spells CASSPRLAGQREQFF. CDR3 nucleotides: TGTGCCAGCAGCCCCCGACTAGCCGGTCAACGGGAGCAGTTCTTC.

The V call is TRBV7-9, the J call TRBJ1-3; no reliable D call. The V gene's germline CDR1 is SEHNR and CDR2 FQNEAQ (reference sequence). The CDR3 loop spans 14 amino acids. V dropped 0 bases and J dropped 3 bases, with 6 bases sitting between them. CDR3 loop: CASSLARIGNTIYF. As DNA, the CDR3 is TGTGCCAGCAGCTTAGCCAGGATTGGAAACACCATATATTTT.

The chain employs TRBV29-1 and TRBJ2-5; D possibly corresponds to TRBD2 (5 bases). Germline CDR1 SQVTM, CDR2 ANQGSEA. Trimming pared 8 bases from V and 1 base from J, leaving 17 bases between. The CDR3 has 14 residues. This chain's CDR3 is CSLSSYTLQETQYF. The CDR3 coding sequence is TGCAGCCTGTCTAGCTACACACTCCAAGAGACCCAGTACTTC.

The J gene is TRBJ1-1, the V gene TRBV6-2 or TRBV6-3; 8 bases map to TRBD1. The CDR3 runs to 12 residues. Per germline, CDR1 MNHEY and CDR2 SVGEGT. After removal of 6 bases from V and 11 bases from J, the junction contained 8 bases not matched to a gene. The CDR3 nucleotides read TGTGCCAGCAGCACAGGGGGTGAAGTCGCTTTCTTT. Translating it yields CASSTGGEVAFF.

The V gene is TRBV9, the J gene TRBJ2-7; the D gene is possibly TRBD2 (5 bases). Trimming left V 0 bases short and J 6 bases short, with 19 bases between. Germline-derived CDR1 and CDR2 are SGDLS and YYNGEE. The CDR3 length is 16 residues. CDR3 in amino acids: CASSVGWGSDEGEQYF. In nucleotides, the CDR3 is TGTGCCAGCAGCGTAGGATGGGGTTCGGACGAGGGCGAGCAGTACTTC.

The chain employs TRBV7-9 and TRBJ2-7; 9 nucleotides line up with TRBD1. The CDR3 consists of 15 residues. V gave up 3 bases and J gave up 2 bases; unmatched junction bases: 5. The germline gives CDR1 SEHNR, CDR2 FQNEAQ (reference sequence). The CDR3 spells CASSFARTGAYEQYF. For the CDR3, the DNA is TGTGCCAGCAGCTTCGCCAGGACAGGGGCCTACGAGCAGTACTTC.

V and J are TRBV2 and TRBJ2-3, with 12 bases that match TRBD2. Germline CDR1 reads SNHLY; CDR2 reads FYNNEI. This CDR3 comprises 14 residues. Unmatched junction bases numbered 4, after V lost 6 bases and J lost 6 bases. The CDR3 is CASRLAGGADTQYF. CDR3 DNA sequence: TGTGCCAGCAGGCTAGCGGGGGGGGCTGATACGCAGTATTTT.

The chain joins TRBV3-1 (or the pseudogene TRBV3-2) to TRBJ2-7; D is unresolved. Trimming stripped 1 base from V and 6 bases from J, with 7 bases between. The CDR3 contains 12 residues. CDR1 and CDR2 (germline): LGHDT, YNNKEL (reference sequence). CDR3 bases: TGTGCCAGCAGCCAAGTCGAGGTCGAGCAGTACTTC. Translated: CASSQVEVEQYF.

This chain connects TRBV4-3 to TRBJ2-1; possibly TRBD2 for D (6 bases). The CDR3 sequence is 17 residues long. V was trimmed by 0 bases and J by 5 bases, leaving 17 bases between them. Germline V lookup: CDR1 LGHNA, CDR2 YSLEER. The chain's CDR3 is CASSQEEGLPRDNEQFF. The CDR3 coding sequence is TGCGCCAGCAGCCAAGAGGAGGGCTTGCCCAGGGACAATGAGCAGTTCTTC.

The V and J genes are TRBV12-3 or TRBV12-4 and TRBJ2-1, with no clear D. This CDR3 is built from 11 residues. V was pared by 2 bases and J by 9 bases, with 5 bases between. DNA for the CDR3: TGTGCCAGCAGTTTATTTAGTGAGCAGTTCTTC. This gives the protein CASSLFSEQFF.

The V call is TRBV6-1, the J call TRBJ2-7; 7 bases agree with TRBD2. The germline V gene has CDR1 MNHNS and CDR2 SASEGT. The CDR3 is 15 residues long. The V segment lost 0 bases and the J segment 5 bases; nucleotides outside the gene matches: 7. The CDR3 loop reads CASSEAPGRGDEQYF. CDR3 DNA: TGTGCCAGCAGTGAAGCGCCAGGGAGGGGCGACGAGCAGTACTTC.